The sequence of this T cell receptor (beta chain) was determined in a study of blood T cell repertoires in COVID-19 (dated by TCRdb to between 2020 and 2021). About the study as a whole: Samples from collaborators originated in the United States, Italy and Spain and spanned both the acute and convalescent phases of COVID-19. Subjects who had been exposed to COVID-19, were actively infected with it, or had recovered from it provided the deeply sampled blood TCRbeta repertoires that made up the dataset. The prospective study material was composed of cDNA or gDNA derived from T cells, B-cell-depleted T cells, or PBMCs. A freely available public database, intended as a resource for researchers studying the immune response to SARS-CoV-2, is where the repertoires were released. Samples were obtained from the ongoing ImmuneRACE study (first 160 participants) and from about 1,300 subjects provided by 6 global collaborators. Where HLA class I and class II types were available, the types were taken from metadata supplied by the sample provider, not from assay-based typing. Nearly every sample came with metadata listing a de-identified subject ID, COVID-19 status, age in years and sex. Findings and caveats that apply to the study as a whole: The amount of clinical and demographic metadata varied by source and participant and was provided uncurated.

Points on this clone: This clone's antigen is unknown. No base quality information exists; no much larger clone differs at one position.

Deletion took 3 bases off V and 6 bases off J, with a span of 6 bases between the germline ends. CDR3 length: 12 amino acids, cysteine to phenylalanine. Only the CDR3 region is kept as DNA, spanning 36 bases read in frame from base 1. According to the germline V gene (reference sequence), CDR1 reads LNHDA and CDR2 reads SQIVND. TCRbeta CDR3 regions were amplified from genomic DNA by means of the immunoSEQ Assay, a bias-controlled multiplex PCR. In the source study's methods: Within the assay, amplification of reference gene primers was used to estimate how many nucleated cells each sample contained. Sequence reads were collapsed and filtered to measure the absolute abundance of every unique TCRbeta CDR3 rearrangement. For each sample, productive Simpson clonality was calculated as the square root of Simpson's diversity index across productive rearrangements. In TCRdb, the immuneACCESS table is reduced to in-frame sequences with V and J assigned. These tables do not hold every clone; where another copy was compared, an unresolved V gene accounts for under half, and the others remain unexplained. V and J calls and clone size are copied from that table; D and trimming were computed from the DNA. For this sample the table gives around 70,000 clones, of which around 86% were detected only once. Roughly 8.7% of the sample is in the top ten clones.

Each collaborating institution followed its own protocols to collect whole blood in K2EDTA tubes. For TCRbeta analysis, collaborator samples were shipped as frozen whole blood, as isolated PBMCs, or as DNA extracted from either sample type. The specimen sequenced was peripheral blood. The origin of this receptor is a man aged 25-45 years with acute or convalescent COVID-19. The sequence joins TRBV19 to TRBJ2-1; the D segment cannot be called with confidence. The CDR3 corresponds to CASSIGPNEQFF. The DNA sequence reads TGTGCCAGTAGTATCGGTCCCAATGAGCAGTTCTTC. The CDR3 plus the reference TRBV19 and TRBJ2-1 genes for the other parts give the full variable domain: DGGITQSPKYLFRKEGQNVTLSCEQNLNHDAMYWYRQDPGQGLRLIYYSQIVNDFQKGDIAEGYSVSREKKESFPLTVTSAQKNPTAFYLCASSIGPNEQFFGPGTRLTVL.